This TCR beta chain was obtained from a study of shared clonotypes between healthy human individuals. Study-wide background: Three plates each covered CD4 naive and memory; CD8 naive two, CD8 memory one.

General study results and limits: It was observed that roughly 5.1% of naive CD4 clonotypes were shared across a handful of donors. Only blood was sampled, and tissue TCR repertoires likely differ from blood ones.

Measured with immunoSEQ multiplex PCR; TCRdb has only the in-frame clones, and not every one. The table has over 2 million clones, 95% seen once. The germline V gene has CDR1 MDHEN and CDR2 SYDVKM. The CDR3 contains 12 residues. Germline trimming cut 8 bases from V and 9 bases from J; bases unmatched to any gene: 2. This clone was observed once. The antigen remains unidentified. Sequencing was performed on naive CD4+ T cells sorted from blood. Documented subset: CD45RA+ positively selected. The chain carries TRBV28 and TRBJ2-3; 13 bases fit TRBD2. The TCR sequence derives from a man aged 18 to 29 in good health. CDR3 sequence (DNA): TGTGCCAGCCAGGGACTAGCGGGGACGCAGTATTTT. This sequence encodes CASQGLAGTQYF.